This T cell receptor (beta chain) was profiled in a study of T cells in Graves' hyperthyroidism and ophthalmopathy. Regarding the study as a whole: Within blood appeared most thyroid clonotypes that had expanded above 0.001. Ophthalmopathy cases were set apart from stable hyperthyroidism by a 13 V-J model.

Uncontrolled infection, other autoimmune disease, pregnancy or lactation excluded patients. It was over 9.5 ml of fresh peripheral blood that supplied the PBMCs. V was pared by 6 bases and J by 4 bases, with 10 bases between. This CDR3 has 13 amino acids. The germline V gene encodes CDR1 MNHNS and CDR2 SASEGT. This clonotype is a singleton in its sample. What it binds is unknown. The CDR3 regions of TCR beta were amplified from RNA transcripts. Primed by the HTBI set, a first-round RT-PCR was run on the TCR CDR3. In TCRdb, the multiplex PCR reads were re-called with MiXCR into one record per CDR3 protein. The sample includes about 600,000 distinct CDR3 sequences, roughly 15% of them seen just once.

The chain recombines TRBV6-1 with TRBJ2-1, with D unclear. Sequenced sample: blood. The source of this sequence is a woman between 50 and 59 years old with Graves' ophthalmopathy. CDR3 bases: TGTGCCAGCAGGGTTACAGTTTACAATGAGCAGTTCTTC. Its protein product is CASRVTVYNEQFF.